The 11 T cell receptor beta chains below were found in one sample sequenced in a study of post-analysis software for immune sequencing data. The study's findings and limits: Included in a set of roughly five TRBV segments more frequent in patients than controls were TRBV5-6, TRBV5-1 and TRBV20-1.

Unique-molecular-identifier-tagged TCR beta cDNA libraries were used. One entry per CDR3 protein results from TCRdb running MiXCR on the PCR reads. The data contain roughly 570,000 distinct CDR3 sequences, under 40% of them singletons. Which antigens these TCRs recognize remains unknown. Sequenced sample: blood. Every receptor here comes from a girl between 2 and 17 years old with multiple sclerosis.

The chain carries TRBV5-1 and TRBJ2-1; possibly TRBD1 or TRBD2 for D (9 bases each). V dropped 2 bases and J dropped 5 bases, with 23 bases sitting between them. Germline V lookup: CDR1 SGHRS, CDR2 YFSETQ. CDR3 length: 18 residues. The CDR3, as DNA: TGCGCCAGCAGCTTAGTCCTACAGGGGGCGGGAGGGGACAATGAGCAGTTCTTC. Translated: CASSLVLQGAGGDNEQFF. Full variable domain (rest looked up from reference TRBV5-1 and TRBJ2-1): KAGVTQTPRYLIKTRGQQVTLSCSPISGHRSVSWYQQTPGQGLQFLFEYFSETQRNKGNFPGRFSGRQFSNSRSEMNVSTLELGDSALYLCASSLVLQGAGGDNEQFFGPGTRLTVL.

As to this clonotype: An end of the junction does not agree with germline; a read error may underlie this. The chain has TRBV12-3 or TRBV12-4 and TRBJ2-3; D not certain. The CDR3 is 13 residues long. Here the CDR3 DNA reads TGTGCCAGCAGTTTTGGGCGTCCAGATGCGCAGTATTTT. It yields the protein CASSFGRPDAQYF.

This clonotype has just a few counts. This sequence joins TRBV10-3 and TRBJ2-1; possible D gene TRBD2, 7 bases. Germline values: CDR1 ENHRY, CDR2 SYGVKD. The CDR3 spans 16 residues. V shed 4 bases and J shed 3 bases, with 16 bases lying between them. CDR3 bases: TGTGCCATCAGTGTCAGGGGTGCGGGGGACTACAATGAGCAGTTCTTC. This encodes CAISVRGAGDYNEQFF.

The V gene is TRBV6-5, the J gene TRBJ1-1; D is uncertain. V lost 7 bases and J lost 4, with 16 bases in between. Germline values: CDR1 MNHEY, CDR2 SVGAGI. The CDR3 has 14 residues. The CDR3 loop reads CASIQNIAGTEAFF. For the CDR3, the DNA is TGTGCCAGCATCCAAAACATAGCTGGCACTGAAGCTTTCTTT.

The chain employs TRBV2 and TRBJ2-7, with 7 bases aligning to TRBD1. With V trimmed by 6 bases and J by 7 bases, 12 bases remained unmatched. Germline loops: CDR1 SNHLY, CDR2 FYNNEI. The CDR3 length is 14 residues. The CDR3 sequence: CASSPPGQRMEQYF. The CDR3 nucleotides are TGTGCCAGCAGCCCACCGGGACAGCGGATGGAGCAGTACTTC.

As for this clonotype: The conserved phenylalanine or tryptophan is not found at the CDR3 terminus, so this likely reflects a read error. The genes are TRBV29-1 and TRBJ2-5; a weak D match, TRBD2 (6 bases). CDR3 size: 13 residues. Looked up from germline, CDR1 is SQVTM and CDR2 is ANQGSEA. DNA of the CDR3: TGCAGCATTGAGGGCGGGGCACAAGAGACCCAGTACGTC. Protein sequence: CSIEGGAQETQYV.

This clonotype has only a few counts. The chain combines TRBV6-2 or TRBV6-3 with TRBJ2-4; perhaps TRBD2 as D (5 bases). With 0 bases removed from V and 13 bases from J, the gap between germline ends came to 10 bases. This CDR3 is built from 12 residues. CDR1 is MNHEY, CDR2 SVGEGT, per germline. The CDR3 sequence is CASSYSTSRQYF. The CDR3 DNA sequence: TGTGCCAGCAGTTACTCTACTAGTCGGCAGTACTTC.

This clonotype turned up a few times. The CDR3 nucleotides read TGCGCCAGCAGGCAGGGGACCACCTACGAGCAGTACTTC. Protein sequence: CASRQGTTYEQYF. The V gene is TRBV5-1, the J gene TRBJ2-7, with D tentatively TRBD1 (6 bases). The CDR3 spans 13 residues. The V gene lost 5 bases and the J gene lost 2 bases, with 11 bases spanning the gap. Germline V gene data show CDR1 as SGHRS and CDR2 as YFSETQ.

This clonotype was observed a handful of times. This chain links TRBV15 with TRBJ2-1; TRBD1 is a possible D gene (6 bases). Germline CDR1 is LNHNV and CDR2 is YYDKDF (reference sequence). The length of the CDR3 is 15 residues. Trimming pared 0 bases from V and 8 bases from J, leaving 14 bases between. Written as DNA, the CDR3 is TGTGCCACCAGCAGAGATCTGACAGGATTGGATGAGCAGTTCTTC. Translating gives CATSRDLTGLDEQFF.

This clonotype was seen only a few times. The chain couples TRBV19 to TRBJ1-1; D is ambiguous. Trimming cost V 6 bases and J 6 bases, with 17 bases left between them. This CDR3 contains 14 residues. Germline CDR1 and CDR2: LNHDA and SQIVND (reference sequence). The CDR3 region is CASRPGWDGAEAFF. In DNA form, the CDR3 reads TGTGCCAGTAGACCAGGTTGGGATGGGGCTGAAGCTTTCTTT.

This clonotype came up a few times. The chain is built from TRBV13 and TRBJ1-2, with 7 bases matching TRBD1. The CDR3 length is 15 residues. With 3 bases clipped from V and 5 bases from J, the junction kept 9 bases outside the gene matches. Germline lookup yields CDR1 PRHDT and CDR2 FYEKMQ (reference sequence). For the CDR3, the DNA is TGTGCCAGCAGCTTGGAGGGGGCGCAAGGGTATGGCTACACCTTC. It encodes CASSLEGAQGYGYTF. The full variable domain, rest sourced from reference TRBV13 and TRBJ1-2, is AAGVIQSPRHLIKEKRETATLKCYPIPRHDTVYWYQQGPGQDPQFLISFYEKMQSDKGSIPDRFSAQQFSDYHSELNMSSLELGDSALYFCASSLEGAQGYGYTFGSGTRLTVV.